This T cell receptor (beta chain) was sequenced during a study of human T cells and chemical hapten exposure. Study at large: An area of 2 cm by around 2 cm on upper inner arm skin received 2% DPC for sensitization. Alopecia areata, totalis or universalis affected patients, mainly female.

Each cDNA molecule in the library carried unique molecular identifiers. TCRdb re-derived calls from the RACE reads in MiXCR, one entry per CDR3 protein. The table includes about 360,000 distinct CDR3 sequences, approximately 5.1% detected once. This clonotype has a count of ten or more. The V gene end was trimmed by 1 base and the J gene end by 6 bases; junction bases not matched to a gene: 7. CDR1 is SGHDT, CDR2 YYEEEE, per germline. CDR3 length: 17 amino acids. Time point described: patch test 1, 2 weeks after DPC sensitization. As to treatment: therapeutic diphenylcyclopropenone sensitization with weekly scalp DPC.

The sequences come from whole blood, collected in connection with sensitization to the hapten diphenylcyclopropenone (DPC). The source of this sequence is a woman between 45 and 60 years old with alopecia areata. Some clones in this sample may be carry-over from other donors' samples. The rearrangement joins TRBV5-6 to TRBJ2-3; 14 bases align to TRBD2. CDR3 bases: TGTGCCAGCAGCTTGCCGGGACTAGCGGGAGAAGAGGATACGCAGTATTTT. Protein sequence: CASSLPGLAGEEDTQYF.